This T cell receptor beta chain was identified in a study of T cell responses to AZD1222 COVID-19 vaccine. The length of the CDR3 is 11 residues. The V end lost 6 bases, the J end lost 6 bases, and 5 bases lay between the germline ends. The germline V gene encodes CDR1 SGHDN and CDR2 FVKESK. Comment on this clone: Antigen: not known.

General study results and limits: The number of AZD1222 recipients seropositive at baseline was only six.

Method: immunoSEQ multiplex PCR; TCRdb's copy keeps in-frame clones and lacks some. Among 120,000 to 150,000 clones listed, about 90% were seen once. This clonotype originated in an adult in good health. The J gene is TRBJ2-2, the V gene TRBV14; unclear D gene. The starting material was peripheral blood, obtained on day 0 of AZD1222 vaccination. The DNA of the CDR3 is TGTGCCAGCAGATCACCCGGGGAGCTGTTTTTT. It is translated as CASRSPGELFF.